This record covers a single TCR beta chain. The entry originates in a study of PD-L1 blockade in urothelial cancer. As for the study in general: Previous chemotherapy exposure amounted to 0 to 3 regimens for patients. Analyses were performed on blood at 3 weeks after treatment start (the second dose) and at 6 weeks.

Time point specified: peripheral blood 6 weeks after treatment start. The germline V gene encodes CDR1 MDHEN and CDR2 SYDVKM. This CDR3 is built from 14 residues. Trimming took off 5 bases at V and 3 bases at J, with 11 bases between the two ends. This table comes from immunoSEQ multiplex PCR, and its TCRdb copy is limited to in-frame clones, with some not included. This sample yields about 76,000 clones, of which more than 85% are seen a single time; about 0.94% belongs to the top ten. The V call is TRBV28, the J call TRBJ1-5, with D possibly matching TRBD1 (5 bases). This clonotype was sampled from a woman older than 75 with urothelial cancer. The starting material was PBMCs, obtained around atezolizumab (anti-PD-L1) treatment. The CDR3 DNA reads as TGTGCCAGCAGTGCGGGACTATTCAATCAGCCCCAGCATTTT. As protein: CASSAGLFNQPQHF.